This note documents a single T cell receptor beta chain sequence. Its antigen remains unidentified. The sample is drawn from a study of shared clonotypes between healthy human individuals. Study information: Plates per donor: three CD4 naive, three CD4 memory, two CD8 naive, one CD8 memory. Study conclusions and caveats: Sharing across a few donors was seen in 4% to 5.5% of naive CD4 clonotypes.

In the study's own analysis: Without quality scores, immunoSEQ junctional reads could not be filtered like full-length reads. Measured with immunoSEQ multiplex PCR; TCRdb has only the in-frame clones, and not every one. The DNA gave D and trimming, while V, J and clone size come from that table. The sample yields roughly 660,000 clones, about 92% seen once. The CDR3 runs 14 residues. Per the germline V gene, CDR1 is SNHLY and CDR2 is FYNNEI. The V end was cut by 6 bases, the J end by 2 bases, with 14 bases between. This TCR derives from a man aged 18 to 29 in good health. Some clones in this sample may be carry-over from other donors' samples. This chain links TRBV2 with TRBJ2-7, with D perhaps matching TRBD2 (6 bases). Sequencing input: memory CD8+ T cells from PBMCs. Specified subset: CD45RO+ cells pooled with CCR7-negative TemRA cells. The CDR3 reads CASSRSGAPYEQYF. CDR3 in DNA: TGTGCCAGCAGCCGTAGCGGCGCTCCCTACGAGCAGTACTTC.